This is a list of T cell receptor beta chains from one sample in a study of metastatic and nonmetastatic thyroid tumors. TCRdb re-analyzed the PCR reads through MiXCR. The repertoire consists of around 7,000 clones, with approximately 34% occurring once and the leading ten covering around 40%. The sequenced sample consisted of adjacent normal tissue. Receptors were obtained from a female donor with papillary thyroid cancer or a benign thyroid nodule (not recorded which). Some clones in this sample may be carry-over from other donors' samples. Each CDR3 is given with its conserved first and last residue. The order of the fields is D gene, J gene, clone size, V gene, CDR3 protein, CDR3 DNA. The D gene is left open where the match is weak. Clone size is not always given. Where it is, it says once, few, many or a class for expanded clones.

TRBD1,TRBJ1-2,.,TRBV7-3,CASSLTGTGYGYTF,TGTGCCAGCAGCTTAACAGGGACAGGGTATGGCTACACCTTC
TRBD2,TRBJ2-2,.,TRBV9,CASSVWTSPSTGELFF,TGTGCCAGCAGCGTATGGACTAGCCCTTCCACCGGGGAGCTGTTTTTT
.,TRBJ2-3,.,TRBV4-1,CASSHRLEVTDTQYF,TGCGCCAGCAGCCACCGACTAGAGGTAACAGATACGCAGTATTTT
.,TRBJ2-2,.,TRBV7-3,CASSLEAGTGELFF,TGTGCCAGCAGCTTGGAGGCGGGCACCGGGGAGCTGTTTTTT
.,TRBJ1-1,.,TRBV5-1,CVSSLVQGMNTEAFF,TGCGTCAGCAGCTTGGTCCAGGGTATGAACACTGAAGCTTTCTTT
TRBD1,TRBJ1-2,.,TRBV10-1,CASSEPPGQGCGYTF,TGCGCCAGCAGTGAACCCCCGGGACAGGGGTGTGGCTACACCTTC
TRBD2,TRBJ2-2,.,TRBV9,CASISWQGLAATGELFF,TGTGCCAGCATCTCCTGGCAGGGACTAGCTGCCACCGGGGAGCTGTTTTTT
.,TRBJ1-1,.,TRBV20-1,CSARGSGLMNTEDFF,TGCAGTGCTAGAGGGTCCGGACTTATGAACACTGAAGATTTCTTT
TRBD2,TRBJ2-1,.,TRBV20-1,CSARGTSGSEQFF,TGCAGTGCTAGAGGGACTAGCGGGAGTGAGCAGTTCTTC
TRBD1,TRBJ2-5,few,TRBV28,CASSLYGGTGIQETQYF,TGTGCCAGCAGTTTATACGGAGGGACAGGGATCCAAGAGACCCAGTACTTC
.,TRBJ1-3,.,TRBV18,CAISPRQGSGNTMYF,TGTGCCATCTCACCACGCCAGGGTAGTGGAAACACCATGTATTTT
.,TRBJ1-2,many,TRBV5-6,CASSLGGRPPGGYTF,TGTGCCAGCAGCTTAGGGGGACGGCCCCCTGGAGGCTACACCTTC
.,TRBJ2-7,few,TRBV6-5,CASSFPGTYEQYF,TGTGCCAGCAGTTTTCCGGGGACCTACGAGCAGTACTTC
.,TRBJ1-2,.,TRBV6-2/TRBV6-3,CASITRTAYGYTF,TGTGCCAGCATAACCAGGACGGCCTATGGCTACACCTTC
.,TRBJ2-3,.,TRBV27,CASSSGLTRSTVWEYF,TGTGCCAGCAGTTCCGGACTGACCCGTAGCACAGTTTGGGAGTATTTT
TRBD1,TRBJ1-5,.,TRBV18,CASSPDRDQPQHF,TGTGCCAGCTCACCAGACAGGGATCAGCCCCAGCATTTT
.,TRBJ2-1,.,TRBV9,CASSPVGGKGNEQFF,TGTGCCAGCAGCCCTGTCGGTGGGAAGGGTAATGAGCAGTTCTTC
TRBD2,TRBJ2-5,few,TRBV6-1,CASSAYGLAGGETQYF,TGTGCCAGCAGTGCCTACGGACTAGCGGGGGGAGAGACCCAGTACTTC
.,TRBJ1-1,.,TRBV11-2,CASSLLAGETEAFF,TGTGCCAGCAGCTTATTGGCAGGTGAGACTGAAGCTTTCTTT
TRBD1,TRBJ1-2,.,TRBV20-1,CSAQNDRDYGYTF,TGCAGTGCTCAAAACGACAGGGACTATGGCTACACCTTC
.,TRBJ2-6,medium-sized,TRBV20-1,CSARDTGANVLTF,TGCAGTGCTAGAGATACGGGGGCCAACGTCCTGACTTTC
.,TRBJ2-7,.,TRBV20-1,CSAHRRSRGYEQYF,TGCAGTGCTCACCGACGGAGCCGGGGTTACGAGCAGTACTTC
.,TRBJ2-1,medium-sized,TRBV7-2,CASSLDPARKEQFF,TGTGCCAGCAGCTTAGACCCAGCCAGGAAGGAGCAGTTCTTC
TRBD2,TRBJ2-2,few,TRBV27,CASRTSGSPGELFF,TGTGCCAGCAGGACTAGCGGGAGCCCCGGGGAGCTGTTTTTT
.,TRBJ2-3,few,TRBV7-2,CASGELGGGDTQYF,TGTGCCAGCGGCGAGTTGGGGGGGGGCGATACGCAGTATTTT
TRBD1,TRBJ2-3,few,TRBV12-3/TRBV12-4,CASSTSGTADTQYF,TGTGCCAGCAGTACCTCCGGGACAGCAGATACGCAGTATTTT
.,TRBJ2-6,.,TRBV11-2,CGWCLAGTPSGANVLTF,TGTGGGTGGTGCTTAGCCGGTACTCCCTCTGGGGCCAACGTCCTGACTTTC
TRBD2,TRBJ2-7,.,TRBV9,CASSPGLAGESYEQYF,TGTGCCAGCAGCCCAGGACTAGCGGGAGAGTCCTACGAGCAGTACTTC
.,TRBJ1-3,few,TRBV6-2/TRBV6-3,CASSPLRQGGENTIYF,TGTGCCAGCAGCCCCCTCCGGCAGGGAGGCGAAAACACCATATATTTT
TRBD2,TRBJ2-1,many,TRBV7-3,CASSLMGTSGGRVFNEQFF,TGTGCCAGCAGCTTAATGGGGACTAGCGGGGGGCGTGTCTTCAATGAGCAGTTCTTC
.,TRBJ2-7,.,TRBV4-2,CASSQDWDGAREQYF,TGTGCCAGCAGCCAAGATTGGGACGGGGCTAGGGAGCAGTACTTC
TRBD1,TRBJ2-7,.,TRBV27,CASSPQRGQPYEQYF,TGTGCCAGCAGTCCGCAAAGGGGACAGCCCTACGAGCAGTACTTC
.,TRBJ1-6,.,TRBV2,CASASGTYNSPLHF,TGTGCCAGCGCCTCAGGGACCTATAATTCACCCCTCCACTTT
.,TRBJ1-6,few,TRBV6-1,CASSQDEMGGDSPLHF,TGTGCCAGCAGTCAAGACGAAATGGGGGGCGATTCACCCCTCCACTTT
TRBD2,TRBJ2-7,few,TRBV6-2/TRBV6-3,CASSPRLAGVYYQYF,TGTGCCAGCAGTCCAAGACTAGCGGGGGTCTACTATCAGTACTTC
.,TRBJ2-4,many,TRBV4-3,CASSQDYGSKNIQYF,TGCGCCAGCAGCCAAGACTACGGGTCCAAAAACATTCAGTACTTC
.,TRBJ1-6,.,TRBV5-1,CASSFREYNSPLHF,TGCGCCAGCAGCTTCAGGGAGTATAATTCACCCCTCCACTTT
.,TRBJ1-1,.,TRBV12-3/TRBV12-4,CASSSQEVVYTEAFF,TGTGCCAGCAGTTCTCAGGAGGTGGTTTACACTGAAGCTTTCTTT
TRBD1,TRBJ2-1,few,TRBV19,CASSQGAYNEQFF,TGTGCCAGTAGCCAGGGGGCCTACAATGAGCAGTTCTTC
.,TRBJ2-7,few,TRBV11-1,CASSSVLGTTPYEQYF,TGTGCCAGCAGCTCGGTGTTGGGGACGACCCCCTACGAGCAGTACTTC